This T cell receptor (beta chain) was recovered during a study of blood T cell repertoires in COVID-19. Study-level information: Acute and convalescent COVID-19 samples came from the United States, Italy and Spain. PBMCs, B-cell-depleted T cells, or T cells were the source of the cDNA or gDNA that made up the material.

The study recruited people aged roughly 18 to 100 years across around 24 US areas. Germline V CDR1 and CDR2: SGHRS, YFSETQ. V lost 4 bases and J 2 bases, leaving 22 bases between the germline ends. CDR3 length: 17 amino acids. Sequenced by immunoSEQ multiplex PCR; TCRdb stores in-frame clones only, minus some. The sample shows more than 200,000 clones, roughly 90% of them seen only once. The sequence derives from a woman in her twenties or thirties with acute COVID-19. Sequenced sample: PBMCs or T cells enriched from blood (not recorded which). This rearrangement joins TRBV5-1 to TRBJ2-7; possible D gene TRBD2, 5 bases. DNA of the CDR3: TGCGCCAGCAGCCCAACCGGGATCACCCAATACACCTACGAGCAGTACTTC. It is translated as CASSPTGITQYTYEQYF.